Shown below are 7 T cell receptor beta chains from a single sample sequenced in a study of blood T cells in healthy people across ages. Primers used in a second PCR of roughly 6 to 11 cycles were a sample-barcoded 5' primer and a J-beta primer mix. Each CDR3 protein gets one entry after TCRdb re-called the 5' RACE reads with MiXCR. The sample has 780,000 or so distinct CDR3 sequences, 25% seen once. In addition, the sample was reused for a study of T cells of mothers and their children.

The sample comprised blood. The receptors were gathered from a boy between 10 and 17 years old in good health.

This CDR3 reads CASSLTPTETQYF. CDR3 nucleotides: TGTGCCAGCAGCTTAACCCCTACGGAGACCCAGTACTTC. V is TRBV7-6 and J is TRBJ2-5; D remains unclear. This CDR3 is built from 13 residues. Per the germline V gene, CDR1 is SGHVS and CDR2 is FNYEAQ. V was pared by 2 bases and J by 5 bases, with 9 bases between.

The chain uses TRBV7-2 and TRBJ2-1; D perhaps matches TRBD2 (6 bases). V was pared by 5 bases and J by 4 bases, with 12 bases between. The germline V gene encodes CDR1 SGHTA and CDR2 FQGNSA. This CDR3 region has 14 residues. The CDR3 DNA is TGTGCCAGCAGCACTCTGGGACTTTACAATGAGCAGTTCTTC. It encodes CASSTLGLYNEQFF. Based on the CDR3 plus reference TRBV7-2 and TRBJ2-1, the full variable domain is GAGVSQSPSNKVTEKGKDVELRCDPISGHTALYWYRQSLGQGLEFLIYFQGNSAPDKSGLPSDRFSAERTGGSVSTLTIQRTQQEDSAVYLCASSTLGLYNEQFFGPGTRLTVL.

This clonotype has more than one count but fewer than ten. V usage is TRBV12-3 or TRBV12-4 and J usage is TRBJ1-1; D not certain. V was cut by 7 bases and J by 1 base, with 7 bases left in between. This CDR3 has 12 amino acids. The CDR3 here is CASTPGNTEAFF. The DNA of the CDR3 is TGTGCCAGCACCCCCGGGAACACTGAAGCTTTCTTT.

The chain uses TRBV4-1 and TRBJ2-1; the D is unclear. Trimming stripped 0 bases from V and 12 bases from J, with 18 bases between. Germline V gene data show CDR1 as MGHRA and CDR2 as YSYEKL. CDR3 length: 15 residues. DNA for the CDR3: TGCGCCAGCAGCCAAGATCCATTTGGAAAGGTCGGGCAGTTCTTC. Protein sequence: CASSQDPFGKVGQFF.

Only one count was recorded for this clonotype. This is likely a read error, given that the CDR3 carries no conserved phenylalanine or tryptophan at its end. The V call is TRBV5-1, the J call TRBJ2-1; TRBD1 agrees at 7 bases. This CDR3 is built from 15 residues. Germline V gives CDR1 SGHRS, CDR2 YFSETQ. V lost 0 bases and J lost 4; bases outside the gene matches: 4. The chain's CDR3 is CASSLGGGIYNEQFL. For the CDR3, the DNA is TGCGCCAGCAGCTTGGGAGGGGGCATATACAATGAGCAGTTCCTC.

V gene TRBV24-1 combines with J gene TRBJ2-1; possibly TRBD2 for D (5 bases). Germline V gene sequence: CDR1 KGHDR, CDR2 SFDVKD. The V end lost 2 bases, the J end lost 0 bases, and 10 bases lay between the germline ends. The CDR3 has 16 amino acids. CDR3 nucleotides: TGTGCCACCAGTGATTCGGTAGCGAGCTCCTACAATGAGCAGTTCTTC. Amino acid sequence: CATSDSVASSYNEQFF.

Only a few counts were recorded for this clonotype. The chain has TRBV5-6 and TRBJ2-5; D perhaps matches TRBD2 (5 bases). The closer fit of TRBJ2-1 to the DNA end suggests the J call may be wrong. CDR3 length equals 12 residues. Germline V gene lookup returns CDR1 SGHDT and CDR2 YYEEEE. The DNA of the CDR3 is TGTGCCAGCAGCTTGTCGGCTAGCTGGCAGTTCTTC. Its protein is CASSLSASWQFF.